This T cell receptor (beta chain) comes out of a study of T-cell memory formation after mild COVID-19. Study outcomes and limitations: Largely, contracting CD4+ clones fell within CM and EM, and contracting CD8+ clones within EMRA.

For this clonotype: Its specificity is not known.

V was shortened by 2 bases and J by 7 bases, with 17 bases between the two germline ends. This CDR3 spans 15 amino acids. cDNA libraries for TCR alpha and TCR beta, carrying sample barcodes and UMIs, came from 5'RACE with constant-segment primers. TCRdb recomputed calls from the 5' RACE reads with MiXCR, one row per CDR3 protein. The sample carries around 310,000 distinct CDR3 sequences, about a sixth recorded once. This receptor was identified in a young man who had mild COVID-19 (a few samples of this study predate the infection). Cell type and time point are not known. The V gene is TRBV12-3 or TRBV12-4, the J gene TRBJ2-5; D may be TRBD1 (5 bases). Sequencing used PBMCs or a T cell subset sorted from them (not recorded which). The CDR3 coding sequence is TGTGCCAGCAGTTTATACCCGTCCCAGGGATCGACCCAGTACTTC. This sequence encodes CASSLYPSQGSTQYF.